The 18 T cell receptor beta chains presented below share a single source sample, sequenced in a study of T cells in Graves' hyperthyroidism and ophthalmopathy. TCR beta CDR3 regions were amplified from RNA. The study used the HTBI primer set for a first-round RT-PCR of the TCR CDR3. TCRdb used MiXCR to reprocess the multiplex PCR reads, holding one entry per CDR3 protein. Of 330,000 or so distinct CDR3 sequences listed, roughly 20% are singletons. The sample consisted of blood. The receptors were sampled from a woman in her thirties or forties with Graves' ophthalmopathy.

This clonotype was recorded many times. This CDR3 reads CATSRDTEAFF. The CDR3 nucleotides are TGTGCCACCAGCAGAGACACTGAAGCTTTCTTT. The chain carries TRBV15 and TRBJ1-1; D is uncertain. This CDR3 contains 11 residues. Deletions cut 0 bases from V and 4 bases from J, with 0 bases between. Germline values: CDR1 LNHNV, CDR2 YYDKDF (reference sequence). Complete variable domain (other parts from reference TRBV15 and TRBJ1-1): DAMVIQNPRYQVTQFGKPVTLSCSQTLNHNVMYWYQQKSSQAPKLLFHYYDKDFNNEADTPDNFQSRRPNTSFCFLDIRSPGLGDTAMYLCATSRDTEAFFGQGTRLTVV.

This clonotype was recorded at least ten times. The V and J genes are TRBV12-3 or TRBV12-4 and TRBJ1-2; D is possibly TRBD1 (5 bases). With 5 bases removed from V and 4 bases from J, the gap between germline ends came to 14 bases. This CDR3 has 14 residues. CDR3 protein: CASSKTVVLYGYTF. The CDR3 DNA reads TGTGCCAGCAGTAAGACAGTGGTACTCTATGGCTACACCTTC.

As regards this clonotype: A much larger clone differs by one base, so this may be a read error. The chain combines TRBV6-1 with TRBJ1-2, with D perhaps matching TRBD1 (5 bases). Germline V gene sequence: CDR1 MNHNS, CDR2 SASEGT. The CDR3 is 13 residues long. V was cut by 6 bases and J by 8 bases, with 16 bases left in between. CDR3 amino acids: CASRTPGTWGYTF. CDR3 DNA sequence: TGTGCCAGCAGAACACCGGGGACCTGGGGCTACACCTTC.

This clonotype was seen ten or more times. V usage is TRBV11-2 and J usage is TRBJ2-7; the D gene is possibly TRBD2 (6 bases). The germline V and J ends were trimmed by 6 bases and 2 bases, with 17 bases remaining between them. CDR1 and CDR2 (germline): SGHAT, FQNNGV. CDR3 length: 15 amino acids. CDR3 DNA sequence: TGTGCCAGCAGAAATCCGGGACTTCCTCCCTACGAGCAGTACTTC. The encoded protein is CASRNPGLPPYEQYF.

In this sample, this clonotype turned up many times. One end of the junction fails to match germline, which may point to a read error. The V call is TRBV12-3 or TRBV12-4, the J call TRBJ2-5, with a weak D call TRBD1 (6 bases). CDR3 length: 15 residues. The CDR3 DNA reads TGTGCCAGCAGTTCCCTCTCACAGGGTAAAGAGACCCAGTACTTT. Protein: CASSSLSQGKETQYF.

Of note for this clonotype: One end of the junction fails to match germline, which may point to a read error. The rearrangement joins TRBV28 to TRBJ2-7, with a possible D match to TRBD1 (5 bases). The CDR3 is 14 amino acids. Per germline, CDR1 MDHEN and CDR2 SYDVKM. This chain's CDR3 is CASSPLGLSYEQSF. The CDR3 DNA is TGTGCCAGCAGCCCCTTGGGGCTTAGCTACGAGCAGTCCTTC.

The rearrangement joins TRBV19 to TRBJ1-1; 9 nucleotides align to TRBD1. The V segment lost 6 bases and the J segment 4 bases; nucleotides outside the gene matches: 6. The CDR3 is 14 amino acids. CDR1 is LNHDA and CDR2 is SQIVND in the germline V gene (reference sequence). The CDR3, as DNA: TGTGCCAGTAGCGCCGACAGGGGGAGCACTGAAGCTTTCTTT. Protein product: CASSADRGSTEAFF.

This clonotype occurred many times. The J gene is TRBJ2-7, the V gene TRBV2; no reliable D call. This CDR3 has 13 amino acids. The V and J ends lost 8 bases and 3 bases respectively, with 14 bases between them. Germline CDR1 and CDR2: SNHLY and FYNNEI. CDR3 loop: CASSRTRNYEQYF. The DNA for the CDR3 is TGTGCCAGCTCAAGGACGCGCAACTACGAGCAGTACTTC.

This clonotype has a count of ten or more. The DNA for the CDR3 is TGTGCCAGCAGTGATCTGGACCTTAAGACCTACGAGCAGTACTTC. This gives the protein CASSDLDLKTYEQYF. The rearrangement joins TRBV2 to TRBJ2-7; no firm D call. This CDR3 comprises 15 residues. The germline V gene encodes CDR1 SNHLY and CDR2 FYNNEI. Deletions cut 3 bases from V and 2 bases from J, with 14 bases between.

This clonotype was observed many times. The V and J genes are TRBV29-1 and TRBJ2-7, with D possibly TRBD2 on 6 matching bases. The V gene's germline CDR1 is SQVTM and CDR2 ANQGSEA. V lost 5 bases, J lost 4 bases, and 15 bases lay in between. This CDR3 has 13 amino acids. DNA of the CDR3: TGCAGCGTTCGGGAGATGTCCTGGTACGAGCAGTACTTC. It encodes CSVREMSWYEQYF.

The rearrangement joins TRBV6-2 or TRBV6-3 to TRBJ2-4; D is perhaps TRBD2 (6 bases). The CDR3 sequence is 16 residues long. CDR1 and CDR2 (germline): MNHEY, SVGEGT. V gave up 6 bases and J gave up 5 bases, with 20 bases separating them. This chain's CDR3 is CASSQEYGGTQNIQYF. For the CDR3, the DNA is TGTGCCAGCAGCCAAGAGTATGGGGGGACCCAAAACATTCAGTACTTC.

This clonotype was detected many times. The chain recombines TRBV12-5 with TRBJ1-5, with D tentatively TRBD1 (5 bases). Germline V gene sequence: CDR1 LGHNT, CDR2 FRNRAP. The CDR3 is 17 amino acids. Trimming left V 7 bases short and J 1 base short, with 20 bases between. CDR3 sequence reads: CASVVWLSGGSNQPQHF. In nucleotides, the CDR3 is TGTGCTAGTGTTGTTTGGCTTTCGGGGGGGAGCAATCAGCCCCAGCATTTT.

This clonotype was picked up many times. The CDR3 loop reads CASSLPQGEETQYF. Here the CDR3 DNA reads TGTGCCAGCAGTCTCCCTCAGGGGGAAGAGACCCAGTACTTC. The chain combines TRBV28 with TRBJ2-5, with 7 bases identical to TRBD1. With V trimmed by 5 bases and J by 3 bases, 6 bases remained unmatched. The CDR3 runs 14 residues. Germline values: CDR1 MDHEN, CDR2 SYDVKM.

The CDR3 DNA follows: TGTGCCAGCTCAACTACCGGGACAGGGAAATCCTACGAGCAGTACTTC. Protein sequence: CASSTTGTGKSYEQYF. V gene TRBV18 combines with J gene TRBJ2-7, with TRBD1 matching over 9 bases. This CDR3 region has 16 residues. From germline, CDR1 is KGHSH and CDR2 LQKENI. Unmatched junction bases numbered 9, after V lost 5 bases and J lost 1 base.

This clonotype occurred many times. The V and J genes are TRBV19 and TRBJ1-5, with D unresolved. V lost 2 bases, J lost 1 base, and 9 bases lay in between. The CDR3 consists of 15 residues. Germline V gene sequence: CDR1 LNHDA, CDR2 SQIVND (reference sequence). CDR3 in amino acids: CASSITIRSNQPQHF. CDR3 nucleotides: TGTGCCAGTAGTATAACTATACGAAGCAATCAGCCCCAGCATTTT.

This clonotype has ten or more counts. This sequence joins TRBV11-2 and TRBJ2-4, with 11 bases aligning to TRBD2. The V segment lost 1 base and the J segment 1 base; nucleotides outside the gene matches: 6. Looked up from germline, CDR1 is SGHAT and CDR2 is FQNNGV. This CDR3 spans 18 amino acids. This CDR3 is CASSLVGTSGTAKNIQYF. CDR3 nucleotides: TGTGCCAGCAGCTTAGTCGGGACTAGCGGAACCGCCAAAAACATTCAGTACTTC.

There are many counts of this clonotype. The J gene is TRBJ1-2, the V gene TRBV19; a weak D match, TRBD1 (6 bases). CDR3 length: 14 amino acids. Per germline, CDR1 LNHDA and CDR2 SQIVND (reference sequence). V was pared by 5 bases and J by 7 bases, with 17 bases between. The CDR3 reads CASSAYQGLGGYTF. The CDR3 DNA reads TGTGCCAGTAGTGCGTATCAGGGGCTTGGTGGCTACACCTTC.

This clonotype was picked up many times. This chain connects TRBV28 to TRBJ2-3; 13 nucleotides agree with TRBD2. The CDR3 contains 16 residues. Trimming removed 8 bases from V and 3 bases from J; junction bases left unmatched: 8. Per germline, CDR1 MDHEN and CDR2 SYDVKM. The CDR3 nucleotides are TGTGCCAGCGTCACTAGCGGGAGGGCCGGAACAGATACGCAGTATTTT. Translating it yields CASVTSGRAGTDTQYF.